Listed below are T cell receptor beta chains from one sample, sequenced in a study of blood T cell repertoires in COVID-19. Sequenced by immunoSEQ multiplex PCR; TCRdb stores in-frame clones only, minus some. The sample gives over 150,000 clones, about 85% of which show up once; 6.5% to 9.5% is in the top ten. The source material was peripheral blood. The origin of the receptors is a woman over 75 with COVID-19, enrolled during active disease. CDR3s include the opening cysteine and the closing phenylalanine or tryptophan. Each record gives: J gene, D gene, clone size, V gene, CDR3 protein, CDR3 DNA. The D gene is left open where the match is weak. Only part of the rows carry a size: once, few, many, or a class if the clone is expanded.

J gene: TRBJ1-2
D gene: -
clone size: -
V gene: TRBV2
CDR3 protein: CASSEIIGGAGGYTF
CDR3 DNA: TGTGCCAGCAGTGAAATAATTGGGGGCGCCGGTGGCTACACCTTC

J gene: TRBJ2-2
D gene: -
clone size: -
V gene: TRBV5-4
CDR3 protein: CASSKDRRNTGELFF
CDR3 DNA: TGTGCCAGCAGCAAAGACAGGAGAAACACCGGGGAGCTGTTTTTT

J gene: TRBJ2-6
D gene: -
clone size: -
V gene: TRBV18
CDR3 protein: CASSPSSSSGANVLTF
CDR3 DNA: TGTGCCAGCTCACCATCCTCCAGCTCTGGGGCCAACGTCCTGACTTTC

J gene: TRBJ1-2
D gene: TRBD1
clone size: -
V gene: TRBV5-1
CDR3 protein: CASSLGTGGNYGYTF
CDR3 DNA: TGCGCCAGCAGCCTGGGGACAGGGGGAAACTATGGCTACACCTTC

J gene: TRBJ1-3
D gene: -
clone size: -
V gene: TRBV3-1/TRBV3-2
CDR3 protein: CASSPINRVSGNTIYF
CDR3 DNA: TGTGCCAGCAGCCCAATCAACAGGGTTTCTGGAAACACCATATATTTT

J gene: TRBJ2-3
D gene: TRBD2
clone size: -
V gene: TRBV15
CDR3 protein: CATSSAPLAGVGDTQYF
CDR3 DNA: TGTGCCACCAGCAGCGCCCCCTTAGCGGGAGTGGGAGATACGCAGTATTTT

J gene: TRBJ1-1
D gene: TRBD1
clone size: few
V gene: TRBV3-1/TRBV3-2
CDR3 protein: CASSQATGRNTEAFF
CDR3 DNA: TGTGCCAGCAGCCAGGCGACAGGGCGGAACACTGAAGCTTTCTTT

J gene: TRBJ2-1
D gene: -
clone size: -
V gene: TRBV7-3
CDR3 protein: CASSLLGHSNEQFF
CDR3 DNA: TGTGCCAGCAGCTTACTGGGACATTCCAATGAGCAGTTCTTC

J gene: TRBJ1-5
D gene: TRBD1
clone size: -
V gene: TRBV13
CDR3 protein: CASSRGGTGGNQPQHF
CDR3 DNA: TGTGCCAGCAGTAGAGGGGGGACAGGGGGCAATCAGCCCCAGCATTTT

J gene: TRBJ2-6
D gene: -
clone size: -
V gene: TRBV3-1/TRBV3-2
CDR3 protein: CASSPSGANVLTF
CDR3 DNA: TGTGCCAGCAGCCCTTCTGGGGCCAACGTCCTGACTTTC

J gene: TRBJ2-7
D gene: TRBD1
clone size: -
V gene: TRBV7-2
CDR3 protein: CASSFRPGGPYEQYF
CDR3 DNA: TGTGCCAGCAGCTTCCGGCCAGGGGGCCCATACGAGCAGTACTTC

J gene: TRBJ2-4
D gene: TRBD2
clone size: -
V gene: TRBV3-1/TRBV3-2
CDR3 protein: CASSPRRGKNIQYF
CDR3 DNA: TGTGCCAGCAGCCCCCGGCGGGGGAAAAACATTCAGTACTTC

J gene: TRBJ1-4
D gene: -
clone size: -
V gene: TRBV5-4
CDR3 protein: CASSLASGDGEKLFF
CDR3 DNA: TGTGCCAGCAGCTTGGCGTCAGGGGATGGAGAAAAACTGTTTTTT

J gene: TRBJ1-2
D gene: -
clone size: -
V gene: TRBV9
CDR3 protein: CASSVHWREYGYTF
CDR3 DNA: TGTGCCAGCAGCGTCCATTGGAGGGAATATGGCTACACCTTC

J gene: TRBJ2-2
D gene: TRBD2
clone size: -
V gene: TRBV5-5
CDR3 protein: CASSTTPGGPFEELFF
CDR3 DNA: TGTGCCAGCAGCACAACCCCGGGGGGGCCTTTTGAGGAGCTGTTTTTT

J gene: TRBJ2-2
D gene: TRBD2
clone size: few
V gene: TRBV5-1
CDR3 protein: CASSLVAGVSAGELFF
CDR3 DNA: TGCGCCAGCAGCTTGGTTGCGGGAGTATCGGCCGGGGAGCTGTTTTTT

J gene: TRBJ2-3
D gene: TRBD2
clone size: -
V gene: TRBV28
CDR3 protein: CASSRGGADTQYF
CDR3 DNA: TGTGCCAGCTCTCGCGGGGGGGCAGATACGCAGTATTTT

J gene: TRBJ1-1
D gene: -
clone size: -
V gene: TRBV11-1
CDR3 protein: CASSKTQRAGAFF
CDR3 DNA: TGTGCCAGCAGCAAGACACAGAGGGCGGGGGCTTTCTTT

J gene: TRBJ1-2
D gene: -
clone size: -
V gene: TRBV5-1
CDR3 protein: CASSLGGTDYGYTF
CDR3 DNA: TGCGCCAGCAGCTTGGGCGGGACGGACTATGGCTACACCTTC

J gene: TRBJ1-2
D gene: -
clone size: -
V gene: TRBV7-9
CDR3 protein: CASSSLIGQGYTF
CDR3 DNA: TGTGCCAGCAGCTCTCTTATTGGACAAGGCTACACCTTC

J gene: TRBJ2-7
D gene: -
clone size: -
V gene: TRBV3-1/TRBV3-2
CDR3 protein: CASSRGTEGYEQYF
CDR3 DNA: TGTGCCAGCAGCAGGGGTACGGAAGGCTACGAGCAGTACTTC

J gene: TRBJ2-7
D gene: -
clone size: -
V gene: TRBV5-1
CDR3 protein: CASSRGQTPTYEQYF
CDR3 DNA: TGCGCCAGCAGTCGGGGACAAACTCCCACCTACGAGCAGTACTTC

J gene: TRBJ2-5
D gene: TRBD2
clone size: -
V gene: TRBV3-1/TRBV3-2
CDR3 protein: CASSQGIAGEETQYF
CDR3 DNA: TGTGCCAGCAGCCAAGGGATAGCGGGAGAAGAGACCCAGTACTTC

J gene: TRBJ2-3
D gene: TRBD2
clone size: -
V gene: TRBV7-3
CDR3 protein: CASSSKSGTDTDTQYF
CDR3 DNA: TGTGCCAGCAGCTCAAAAAGCGGGACCGACACAGATACGCAGTATTTT

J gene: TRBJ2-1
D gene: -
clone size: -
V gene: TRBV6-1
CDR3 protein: CASSDEGASGDEQFF
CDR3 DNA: TGTGCCAGCAGTGATGAGGGTGCGTCCGGGGATGAGCAGTTCTTC

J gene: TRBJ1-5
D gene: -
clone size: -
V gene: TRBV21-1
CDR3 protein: CASTINQPQHF
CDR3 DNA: TGTGCCAGCACCATTAATCAGCCCCAGCATTTT

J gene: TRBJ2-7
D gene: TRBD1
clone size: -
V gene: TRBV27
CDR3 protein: CASSSRGQGRYEQYF
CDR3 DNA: TGTGCCAGCAGTTCCCGGGGACAGGGCCGTTACGAGCAGTACTTC

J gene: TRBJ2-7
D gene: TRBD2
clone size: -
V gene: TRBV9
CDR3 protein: CASSGSGSEQYF
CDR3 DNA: TGTGCCAGCAGCGGTAGCGGGAGCGAGCAGTACTTC

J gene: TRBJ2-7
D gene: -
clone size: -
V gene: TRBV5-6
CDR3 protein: CASSLSARASYEQYF
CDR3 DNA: TGTGCCAGCAGCCTTTCGGCCAGGGCCTCCTACGAGCAGTACTTC

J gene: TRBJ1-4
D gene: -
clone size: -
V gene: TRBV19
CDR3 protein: CATTPTATNEKLFF
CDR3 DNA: TGTGCCACTACACCGACAGCAACTAATGAAAAACTGTTTTTT

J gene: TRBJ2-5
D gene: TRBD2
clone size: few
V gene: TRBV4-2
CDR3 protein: CASSQDLWGGAQYF
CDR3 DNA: TGTGCCAGCAGCCAGGACCTCTGGGGGGGGGCCCAGTACTTC

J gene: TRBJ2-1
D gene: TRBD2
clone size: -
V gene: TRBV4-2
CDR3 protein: CASSQGSGLAAYNEQFF
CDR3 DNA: TGTGCCAGCAGCCAAGGTAGCGGGTTAGCGGCCTACAATGAGCAGTTCTTC

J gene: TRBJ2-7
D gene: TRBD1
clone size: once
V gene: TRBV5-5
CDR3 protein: CASSLGDRLDYEQYF
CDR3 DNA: TGTGCCAGCAGCTTGGGGGACAGGTTGGACTACGAGCAGTACTTC

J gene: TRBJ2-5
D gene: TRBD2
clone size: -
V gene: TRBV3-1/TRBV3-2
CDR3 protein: CASSLSGAGRETQYF
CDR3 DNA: TGTGCCAGCAGCCTTAGCGGGGCGGGCAGAGAGACCCAGTACTTC

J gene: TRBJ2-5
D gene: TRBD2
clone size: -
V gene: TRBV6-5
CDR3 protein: CASSQRKLAGETQYF
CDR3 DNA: TGTGCCAGCAGCCAACGTAAGCTAGCGGGAGAGACCCAGTACTTC

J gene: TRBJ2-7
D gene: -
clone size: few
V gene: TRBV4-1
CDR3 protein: CASSQGILAYEQYF
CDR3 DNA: TGCGCCAGCAGCCAAGGGATACTAGCCTACGAGCAGTACTTC

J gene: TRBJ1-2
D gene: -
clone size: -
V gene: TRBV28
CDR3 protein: CASSGGGYGYTF
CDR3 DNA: TGTGCCAGCAGCGGAGGAGGCTATGGCTACACCTTC

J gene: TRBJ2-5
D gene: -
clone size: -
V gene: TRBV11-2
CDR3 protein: CASSPISETQYF
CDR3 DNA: TGTGCCAGCAGCCCTATTTCGGAGACCCAGTACTTC

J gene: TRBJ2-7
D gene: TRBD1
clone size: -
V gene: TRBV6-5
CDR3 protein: CASSYGTGNNYEQYF
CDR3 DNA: TGTGCCAGCAGTTACGGGACAGGGAATAACTACGAGCAGTACTTC

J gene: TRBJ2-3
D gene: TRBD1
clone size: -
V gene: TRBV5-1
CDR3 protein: CASSPSAGTGFRDTQYF
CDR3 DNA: TGCGCCAGCAGCCCGAGCGCCGGGACAGGGTTTAGAGATACGCAGTATTTT

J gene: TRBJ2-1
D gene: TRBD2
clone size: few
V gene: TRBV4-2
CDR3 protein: CASSQTLAGVPGGYNEQFF
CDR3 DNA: TGTGCCAGCAGCCAAACACTAGCGGGAGTTCCCGGGGGTTACAATGAGCAGTTCTTC

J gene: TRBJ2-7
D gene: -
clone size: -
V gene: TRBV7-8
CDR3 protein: CASSLTDGDYEQYF
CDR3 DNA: TGTGCCAGCAGCTTAACTGACGGAGACTACGAGCAGTACTTC

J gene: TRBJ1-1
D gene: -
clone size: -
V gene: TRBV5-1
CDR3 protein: CASSASTGGTEAFF
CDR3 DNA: TGCGCCAGCAGCGCAAGCACAGGCGGCACTGAAGCTTTCTTT

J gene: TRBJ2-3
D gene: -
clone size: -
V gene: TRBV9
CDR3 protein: CASSAPRSVLTDTQYF
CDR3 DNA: TGTGCCAGCAGCGCGCCCCGTAGCGTCCTCACAGATACGCAGTATTTT

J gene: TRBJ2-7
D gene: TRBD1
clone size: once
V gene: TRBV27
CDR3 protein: CASRGQGLIYEQYF
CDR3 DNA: TGTGCCAGCAGAGGACAGGGCTTGATCTACGAGCAGTACTTC

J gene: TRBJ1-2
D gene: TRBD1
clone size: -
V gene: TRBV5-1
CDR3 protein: CASGTGRSNGYTF
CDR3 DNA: TGCGCCAGCGGGACAGGGAGGTCCAATGGCTACACCTTC

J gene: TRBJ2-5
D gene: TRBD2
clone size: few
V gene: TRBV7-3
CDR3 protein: CASSFRGAGGLETQYF
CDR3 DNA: TGTGCCAGCAGCTTTAGGGGAGCGGGGGGATTGGAGACCCAGTACTTC

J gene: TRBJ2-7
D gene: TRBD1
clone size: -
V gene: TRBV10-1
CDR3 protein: CASSDSSDRSYEQYF
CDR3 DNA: TGCGCCAGCAGTGACTCCTCGGACAGGTCCTACGAGCAGTACTTC

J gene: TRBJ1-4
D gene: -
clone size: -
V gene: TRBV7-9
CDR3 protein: CASSWGLGTNEKLFF
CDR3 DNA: TGTGCCAGCAGCTGGGGGCTGGGAACTAATGAAAAACTGTTTTTT

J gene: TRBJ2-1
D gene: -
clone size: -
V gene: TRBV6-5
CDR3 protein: CASSYAGNEQFF
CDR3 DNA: TGTGCCAGCAGTTACGCGGGGAATGAGCAGTTCTTC

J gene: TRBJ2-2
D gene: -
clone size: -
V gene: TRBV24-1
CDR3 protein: CATSATSGLGTGELFF
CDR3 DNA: TGTGCCACCAGTGCGACTTCAGGGTTAGGGACTGGGGAGCTGTTTTTT